The text below deals with one T cell receptor beta chain. This receptor's antigen is unknown. Within one base of it there is no much larger clone, and no base qualities were kept. Receptors were amplified or captured by the immunoSEQ multiplex PCR assay. For the multiplex PCR, a mixture combining 60 forward primers for TCR Vbeta segments and 13 reverse primers for TCR Jbeta segments was used. The CDR3 region of rearranged TCR beta genes was amplified from genomic DNA by a multiplex PCR assay. The amplified TCR beta libraries were sequenced on the Illumina HiSeq System as 87-base-pair reads. The study's processing was this. Across the roughly 640 repertoires, a later analysis counted around 80 million unique TCR beta chains, about 10 million of which were shared by at least two donors. Raw reads were error-corrected and collapsed into unique sequences by a nearest-neighbor algorithm in which closely related sequences were merged to remove PCR and sequencing errors. CDR3 sequences were aligned to IMGT reference sequences to assign V, D and J gene segments. For a sequence to be retained, a match of at least six nucleotides was required to both a V gene segment and a J gene segment. A rearrangement counted as productive if the CDR3 had no stop codons and remained in frame with V and J, and every other rearrangement counted as non-productive. Following IMGT convention, CDR3 was defined as the stretch from the second conserved V-encoded cysteine to the conserved J-encoded phenylalanine. The earlier analysis of roughly 590 of the donors excluded any sequence lacking an unambiguous match to a single V gene segment. In an earlier analysis of several hundred of the donors, V segments were called functional above 56.7% productive rearrangements and were called segregating when the between-donor standard deviation exceeded 5%. A statistical classification framework was built to diagnose cytomegalovirus status from the catalog of TCR beta chain sequences. A later analysis assigned V and J genes by comparing TCR nucleotide sequences with IMGT/GENE-DB human TR gene sequences. The TCRdist pipeline was used in a later analysis to assign CDR3 sequences and most-parsimonious VDJ recombination scenarios. In a later analysis, each TCR beta chain was defined by its CDR3 amino acid sequence together with its V-gene family, and reads lacking a unique V-gene family were excluded. In a later analysis, a few hundred highly shared, low-generation-probability nucleotide sequences were removed to address suspected cross-contamination and a sequencing artifact. In a later analysis, a clonal expansion index was calculated for each public chain from normalized within-repertoire ranks of inferred template counts. Generation probabilities in a later analysis came from a VDJ recombination model fitted to out-of-frame rearrangements, and those results were checked against IGoR. A later analysis scored TCR-TCR, TCR-HLA and TCR-CMV co-occurrence with hypergeometric tests, applying a repertoire-size bias correction to TCR pairs. False discovery rates were estimated in a later analysis by permuting HLA or CMV assignments 20 times. In a later analysis, co-occurring TCRs were grouped using DBSCAN, with TCRdist sequence similarity added in when clustering inside HLA-allele-positive subsets. Repertoires with fewer than 30,000 or more than 120,000 public chains were left out of co-occurrence clustering, as were a handful of repertoires with anomalous nucleotide sharing. Imported from immuneACCESS, the table was reduced by TCRdb to in-frame sequences with V and J called. These copies leave out some clones; in studies compared against another copy, an unresolved V gene accounts for under half, and the cause of the remainder is not known. That table furnishes V, J and clone size, whereas the DNA furnished D and trimming. The sample table holds about 200,000 clones, of which 75% to 80% were seen once. The top ten clonotypes cover about 2% of the sample.

This sample is part of a study of cytomegalovirus exposure and HLA in healthy donors (dated 2017 in TCRdb). For context, the study as a whole: According to an earlier analysis of 550 to 700 of the donors, about 190 million T cells yielded roughly 110 million unique TCR beta sequences and approximately 280 Gb of sequence data. To decide whether each TCR beta V gene segment behaved as functional or pseudogenic, an earlier analysis of some 600 of the donors relied on high-throughput TCR beta sequencing. Among about 410 genotyped donors of the cohort, an average of about 240,000 unique TCR beta nucleotide sequences was sequenced per donor, of which about 20% were non-productive. HLA typing covered class I and class II loci at four-digit resolution. Every discovery cohort repertoire had been produced on one sequencing platform. Roughly 310 gigabases of sequencing data and tens of millions of unique TCR sequences were included in an early release covering roughly 600 HLA-typed donors. Rather than using new phenotypic data, the later analysis identified candidate immune exposures from TCR beta sequences and from how often those sequences occurred across donors. A separate validation cohort of 100 to 150 different subjects was used in addition to the 666-subject first cohort. The aim of the study was to test whether cataloging public T cell receptors could identify signatures of past pathogen exposure. Donor age, sex, ethnicity and CMV serostatus were collected together with the repertoire data. A later genetic analysis used genome-wide SNP genotypes for about 60% of the 666 donors, treating that subset as a discovery cohort. A later analysis re-examined previously published TCR beta repertoires from hundreds of donors and added high-resolution HLA genotyping to investigate patterns of TCR occurrence. To predict cytomegalovirus infection status, the study brought together high-throughput TCR immunosequencing, statistical association of individual TCRs with disease status, and machine learning. Of the roughly 400 genotyped donors, less than 85% were placed in the genetic ancestry cluster associated with self-reported Caucasian donors. Typing coverage varied by locus: about 620-630 donors for A, B, C, DRB1 and DQB1; more than 500 for DQA1; more than 600 for DPA1; about 450 for DPB1. About five DR-DQ haplotypes were handled as single units for association and clustering because linkage in the cohort was strong. Using immunosequencing, the study profiled T cell repertoires from about 650 subjects and related those repertoires to cytomegalovirus serostatus.

What the authors observed across the whole study: The authors suggested that the approach could potentially be extended to other disease states and immunological phenotypes. Over 15 rarely observed V segments, including chromosome 9 orphons, were excluded from the earlier analysis of several hundred of the donors because counts were too low. Because some donors lacked HLA typing at each locus, the association tests relied only on the typed subset. A later analysis found that most CMV-associated TCR beta chains appeared HLA-restricted, with HLA associations seemingly driven largely by CMV exposure. Because the 87-base-pair reads could not distinguish some IMGT-functional V segments, including TRBV6-2 and TRBV6-3, those segments were excluded. In the study, about 150 TCR beta chains were listed as associated with cytomegalovirus. A later analysis associated some 17,000 TCR beta sequences with specific HLA alleles at a false discovery rate of 0.05. The presence/absence analyses assumed that sequencing depth was roughly uniform across donors, and that assumption may not be true. When HLA alleles, especially DR and DQ, strongly co-occurred, attributing TCR associations to individual alleles was difficult. A later genetic analysis reported fewer N-insertions in productive TCRs among donors in an Asian-associated ancestry cluster than the approximately 670-donor mean. In both the original and validation cohorts, the classifier was reported to diagnose cytomegalovirus status with high specificity and sensitivity. In an earlier analysis of 587 of the donors, most TCR beta V segments appeared in productive rearrangements about 87% or about 30% of the time, broadly matching IMGT annotations. An association between a missense DCLRE1C variant and V-gene and J-gene trimming of TCR beta chains was found in a later genetic analysis and replicated in an independent cohort. In vitro tests confirmed that three of the cytomegalovirus-associated TCR beta chains recognize cytomegalovirus antigens. According to a later analysis, parvovirus B19, influenza, CMV and Epstein-Barr virus appeared linked to several top co-occurrence clusters. Only TCR beta chains were sequenced in this cohort, and the absence of alpha or paired-chain data limited detectable features. A further reported finding was that TCR beta sequences accurately predicted the HLA-A and HLA-B alleles for most subjects in the first cohort. While some public TCRs were present in many individuals, most TCR sequences turned up only very rarely across donors. The sequencing pipeline was judged likely to have produced a cluster of highly shared sequence variants as a technical artifact. A later analysis found that HLA-associated TCR beta chains were more clonally expanded and had lower generation probabilities than equally common non-associated chains. In a later analysis, TCR association rates were found to vary across HLA loci, with the most associated TCRs seen for DRB1 alleles and the fewest for HLA-C alleles. Linkage disequilibrium might explain the correlated functional status among segregating V segments, but an unknown experimental factor could not be excluded. CMV serostatus was the only immune exposure information available for the cohort.

The cohort was made up of about 610 healthy bone marrow donors. At the time of sampling, all cohort members were nominally healthy, though unrecorded immune exposures were likely present. The donor tested CMV seronegative and was one of the 352 seronegative cohort members. Each donor provided a peripheral blood sample, and peripheral blood mononuclear cells were used for TCR beta sequencing. Genomic DNA was extracted from the blood cell samples with the Qiagen DNeasy Blood Extraction Kit. V loses 5 bases at its end and J loses 0 bases; junction bases beyond the gene matches: 4. Looking up the germline V gene yields CDR1 MRHNA and CDR2 SNTAGT. There are 15 amino acids in the CDR3, from cysteine to phenylalanine inclusive. Only CDR3 DNA is held: 45 bases, read in frame from base 1.

This sequence uses TRBV6-4 and TRBJ1-5; 7 junctional bases match TRBD1. Sequencing was performed on PBMCs. This clonotype was obtained from a male donor in good health and CMV-seronegative. The CDR3: CASSPQGGSNQPQHF. The nucleotides are TGTGCCAGCAGTCCTCAGGGGGGTAGCAATCAGCCCCAGCATTTT.